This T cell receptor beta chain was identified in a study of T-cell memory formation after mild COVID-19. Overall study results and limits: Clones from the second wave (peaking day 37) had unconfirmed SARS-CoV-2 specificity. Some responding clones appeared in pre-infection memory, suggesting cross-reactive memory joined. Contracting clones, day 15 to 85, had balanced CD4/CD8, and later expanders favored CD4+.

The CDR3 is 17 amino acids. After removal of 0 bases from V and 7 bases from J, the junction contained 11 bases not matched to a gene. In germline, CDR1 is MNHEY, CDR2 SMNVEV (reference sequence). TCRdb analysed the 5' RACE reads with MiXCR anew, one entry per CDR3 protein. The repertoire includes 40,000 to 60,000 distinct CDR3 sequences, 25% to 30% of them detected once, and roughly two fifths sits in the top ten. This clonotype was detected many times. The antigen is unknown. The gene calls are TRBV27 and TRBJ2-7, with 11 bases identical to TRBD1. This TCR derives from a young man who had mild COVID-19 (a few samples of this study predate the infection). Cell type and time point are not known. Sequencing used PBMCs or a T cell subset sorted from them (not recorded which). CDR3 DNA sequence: TGTGCCAGCAGTTTATCGAGCGTCTGGACAGGGGGCGGGGAGCAGTACTTC. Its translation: CASSLSSVWTGGGEQYF.